These 24 T cell receptor beta chains were all obtained from the same sample, sequenced in a study of blood T cell repertoires in COVID-19 (dated by TCRdb to 2020 to 2022). Libraries came from the immunoSEQ multiplex PCR assay. TCRdb limited this immuneACCESS table to in-frame rearrangements with V and J called. A share of clones is missing; checked studies link under half to unresolved V genes, and the rest is unexplained. Present in this sample are some 150,000 clones, less than 90% of which were seen just once. Roughly 9.7% of the sample rests with the top ten. Input material: peripheral blood. The source is an older woman with COVID-19, enrolled during active disease.

The chain recombines TRBV30 with TRBJ1-5; D is uncertain. Trimming cost V 2 bases and J 5 bases, with 10 bases left between them. This CDR3 contains 13 residues. Germline-derived CDR1 and CDR2 are GTSNPN and SVGIG (reference sequence). CDR3 region: CAWSINSHQPQHF. CDR3 bases: TGTGCCTGGAGTATCAACAGCCATCAGCCCCAGCATTTT. The whole variable domain, remainder taken from reference TRBV30 and TRBJ1-5, is SQTIHQWPATLVQPVGSPLSLECTVEGTSNPNLYWYRQAAGRGLQLLFYSVGIGQISSEVPQNLSASRPQDRQFILSSKKLLLSDSGFYLCAWSINSHQPQHFGDGTRLSIL.

The rearrangement links TRBV10-1 to TRBJ1-1; D not certain. Germline loops: CDR1 WNHNN, CDR2 SYGVQD (reference sequence). Deletions cut 6 bases from V and 8 bases from J, with 13 bases between. The CDR3 totals 12 residues. CDR3 protein: CASSRRTGEAFF. The CDR3 DNA is TGCGCCAGCAGCCGAAGGACGGGAGAAGCTTTCTTT.

The gene calls are TRBV10-3 and TRBJ2-2; the D gene is possibly TRBD1 (6 bases). Trimming stripped 10 bases from V and 0 bases from J, with 12 bases between. CDR3 length equals 14 residues. The germline CDR1 and CDR2 sequences are ENHRY and SYGVKD. The CDR3 spells CATPGASNTGELFF. The CDR3 DNA follows: TGTGCCACCCCAGGGGCCTCGAACACCGGGGAGCTGTTTTTT.

This clone has only one observation. This rearrangement joins TRBV12-3 or TRBV12-4 to TRBJ1-3; D is unresolved. The CDR3 has 13 amino acids. With 2 bases removed from V and 0 bases from J, the gap between germline ends came to 2 bases. CDR3: CASSLYSGNTIYF. DNA of the CDR3: TGTGCCAGCAGTTTATACTCTGGAAACACCATATATTTT.

The chain employs TRBV9 and TRBJ1-3; maybe TRBD1 (6 bases). V was trimmed by 0 bases and J by 7 bases, leaving 8 bases between them. The V gene's germline CDR1 is SGDLS and CDR2 YYNGEE. This CDR3 comprises 13 residues. The CDR3 is CASSVDRVNTIYF. The CDR3, as DNA: TGTGCCAGCAGCGTAGACAGGGTGAACACCATATATTTT.

The chain couples TRBV2 to TRBJ2-1; no firm D call. In germline, CDR1 is SNHLY, CDR2 FYNNEI. The CDR3 totals 14 residues. The V and J ends lost 6 bases and 7 bases respectively, with 16 bases between them. In nucleotides, the CDR3 is TGTGCCAGCAGCCGACTTTATGGCGTGAATGAGCAGTTCTTC. It translates to CASSRLYGVNEQFF.

The gene calls are TRBV2 and TRBJ1-2; the D is unclear. The CDR3 length is 11 residues. Germline V lookup: CDR1 SNHLY, CDR2 FYNNEI. Trimming removed 6 bases at V and 8 bases at J, with 10 bases between. CDR3 protein: CASSFWQGYTF. In DNA, the CDR3 is TGTGCCAGCAGCTTTTGGCAGGGCTACACCTTC.

The chain uses TRBV19 and TRBJ1-3; D is uncertain. The ends were cut back, 5 bases at V and 3 bases at J, with 8 bases in the middle. CDR3 size: 13 residues. Per the germline V gene, CDR1 is LNHDA and CDR2 is SQIVND (reference sequence). Here the CDR3 reads CASSFADGNTIYF. The DNA of the CDR3 is TGTGCCAGTAGTTTTGCAGATGGAAACACCATATATTTT.

In DNA form, the CDR3 reads TGTGCCACCCTTCTTTCCGGGACACCCGAAGACTCTTCCTACAATGAGCAGTTCTTC. Residues: CATLLSGTPEDSSYNEQFF. The chain has TRBV10-3 and TRBJ2-1; D possibly corresponds to TRBD1 (6 bases). CDR3 length: 19 amino acids. V was pared by 10 bases and J by 1 base, with 29 bases between. The germline V gene has CDR1 ENHRY and CDR2 SYGVKD.

V is TRBV19 and J is TRBJ2-2; 10 nucleotides match TRBD2. CDR3 length equals 17 residues. V was clipped by 1 base and J by 5 bases; unmatched bases: 7. Germline V gene sequence: CDR1 LNHDA, CDR2 SQIVND (reference sequence). The CDR3 DNA follows: TGTGCCAGTAGTATAGGGCTAGCGGGAGCAGTTACCGGGGAGCTGTTTTTT. Its translation: CASSIGLAGAVTGELFF.

V gene TRBV7-2 combines with J gene TRBJ1-2; TRBD1 is a possible D gene (6 bases). The germline CDR1 and CDR2 sequences are SGHTA and FQGNSA. CDR3 size: 13 residues. Trimming removed 2 bases from V and 5 bases from J, with 9 bases in between. The CDR3 nucleotides are TGTGCCAGCAGCTTAACAGGGCTGTATGGCTACACCTTC. Translating gives CASSLTGLYGYTF. The variable domain in full, completed from reference TRBV7-2 and TRBJ1-2, reads GAGVSQSPSNKVTEKGKDVELRCDPISGHTALYWYRQSLGQGLEFLIYFQGNSAPDKSGLPSDRFSAERTGGSVSTLTIQRTQQEDSAVYLCASSLTGLYGYTFGSGTRLTVV.

This rearrangement joins TRBV4-3 to TRBJ2-1; D is ambiguous. The CDR3 loop spans 15 amino acids. In germline, CDR1 is LGHNA, CDR2 YSLEER. The V gene lost 1 base and the J gene lost 2 bases, with 9 bases spanning the gap. The CDR3 region is CASSQARNPYNEQFF. In nucleotides, the CDR3 is TGCGCCAGCAGCCAAGCGCGGAACCCCTACAATGAGCAGTTCTTC.

The V gene is TRBV19, the J gene TRBJ1-1, with D tentatively TRBD1 (5 bases). CDR1 and CDR2 from the germline V gene are LNHDA and SQIVND (reference sequence). The V and J ends lost 4 bases and 1 base respectively, with 10 bases between them. The CDR3 length is 14 residues. CDR3 region: CASSTGLQNTEAFF. As DNA, the CDR3 is TGTGCCAGTAGTACGGGACTACAGAACACTGAAGCTTTCTTT.

The V call is TRBV18, the J call TRBJ2-3; D call uncertain. V was cut by 3 bases and J by 4 bases, with 8 bases left in between. Germline lookup yields CDR1 KGHSH and CDR2 LQKENI. The CDR3 length is 13 residues. The CDR3 nucleotides read TGTGCCAGCTCACCCCGAGCGTCAGATACGCAGTATTTT. Translating it yields CASSPRASDTQYF.

J is TRBJ1-2 and V is TRBV7-2; D gene uncertain. Germline CDR1 SGHTA, CDR2 FQGNSA. This CDR3 spans 15 amino acids. With 5 bases removed from V and 3 bases from J, the gap between germline ends came to 16 bases. This chain's CDR3 is CASSITRHNHYGYTF. In DNA, the CDR3 is TGTGCCAGCAGCATAACCCGACACAACCACTATGGCTACACCTTC.

J is TRBJ2-7 and V is TRBV7-2; D is ambiguous. Germline V gives CDR1 SGHTA, CDR2 FQGNSA. Trimming removed 6 bases at V and 0 bases at J, with 9 bases between. This CDR3 contains 13 residues. The CDR3 bases are TGTGCCAGCAGTTATGACATCTCCTACGAGCAGTACTTC. As protein: CASSYDISYEQYF.

The chain combines TRBV6-2 or TRBV6-3 with TRBJ2-5; no firm D call. V lost 5 bases and J 7 bases, leaving 8 bases between the germline ends. The CDR3 totals 11 residues. Germline V CDR1 and CDR2: MNHEY, SVGEGT. The CDR3 sequence: CASSAPGTQYF. The CDR3 bases are TGTGCCAGCAGTGCCCCGGGGACCCAGTACTTC.

This clone was seen a few times. The V gene is TRBV11-2, the J gene TRBJ2-7; the D gene is possibly TRBD2 (5 bases). Deletions cut 5 bases from V and 6 bases from J, with 14 bases between. This CDR3 region has 13 residues. Germline V CDR1 and CDR2: SGHAT, FQNNGV. Here the CDR3 reads CASSPGLPPEQYF. In DNA form, the CDR3 reads TGTGCCAGCAGCCCAGGACTGCCCCCCGAGCAGTACTTC.

V gene TRBV4-1 combines with J gene TRBJ2-1; D is ambiguous. The V end lost 1 base, the J end lost 2 bases, and 12 bases lay between the germline ends. This CDR3 spans 16 amino acids. Germline CDR1 is MGHRA and CDR2 is YSYEKL. The CDR3 here is CASSQVNLVTYNEQFF. The CDR3 coding sequence is TGCGCCAGCAGCCAAGTGAACCTAGTTACCTACAATGAGCAGTTCTTC.

The V gene is TRBV4-3, the J gene TRBJ2-7; the match to TRBD2 covers 7 bases. The junction had 3 bases not matched to a gene; V was cut back by 1 base and J by 3 bases. Per the germline V gene, CDR1 is LGHNA and CDR2 is YSLEER. The CDR3 has 14 amino acids. The DNA of the CDR3 is TGCGCCAGCAGCCAAGCGAGCGGGATCTACGAGCAGTACTTC. This codes for CASSQASGIYEQYF.

This clone was detected many times. V usage is TRBV7-2 and J usage is TRBJ2-7; 7 bases match TRBD1. V was clipped by 5 bases and J by 0 bases; unmatched bases: 10. The length of the CDR3 is 16 residues. Germline V gives CDR1 SGHTA, CDR2 FQGNSA. CDR3 DNA: TGTGCCAGCAGCCTCTCGACAGGGATCAGCTCCTACGAGCAGTACTTC. It codes for CASSLSTGISSYEQYF.

This chain uses TRBV29-1 with TRBJ1-1, with 8 bases lining up with TRBD1. V trimming: 8 bases; J trimming: 1 base; junction bases outside the gene matches: 9. This CDR3 contains 14 residues. The germline V gene encodes CDR1 SQVTM and CDR2 ANQGSEA. In DNA form, the CDR3 reads TGCAGCTCCGCTAGGGGGACAGGGAACACTGAAGCTTTCTTT. The encoded protein is CSSARGTGNTEAFF.

The V gene is TRBV6-5, the J gene TRBJ1-5; D gene ambiguous. Germline-derived CDR1 and CDR2 are MNHEY and SVGAGI. Trimming cost V 6 bases and J 0 bases, with 9 bases left between them. CDR3 length: 14 residues. CDR3 sequence: CASRAEHSNQPQHF. The DNA of the CDR3 is TGTGCCAGCAGGGCGGAACATAGCAATCAGCCCCAGCATTTT.

The genes are TRBV6-2 or TRBV6-3 and TRBJ2-1, with 12 bases fitting TRBD2. The V gene end was trimmed by 2 bases and the J gene end by 3 bases; junction bases not matched to a gene: 2. CDR1 is MNHEY and CDR2 is SVGEGT in the germline V gene. The CDR3 consists of 16 residues. The CDR3 DNA follows: TGTGCCAGCAGTTACCCGGGACTAGCGGGCTACAATGAGCAGTTCTTC. Its protein product is CASSYPGLAGYNEQFF.